The clone carrying this T cell receptor beta chain was picked up a small number of times. Its antigen is undetermined. The authors reverse transcribed all of the isolated RNA, so sequencing captured expressed TCRB transcripts. Sequencing of naive, central memory and regulatory T cell samples gave an average of around 3.5 million reads. Here immunoSEQ multiplex PCR was the method, and the copy in TCRdb shows in-frame clones only, minus some. The sample records 200,000 to 300,000 clones, roughly 20% being singletons. One heparinised draw of blood, averaging around 120 mL, came from each donor. Sorting that relied on CD45RO/CCR7/CD25/CD127/CD95/CD27 yielded CD4+ naive, central memory, regulatory and stem cell-like memory cells. This sample stems from a study of beta chain features in type 1 diabetes. The study, taken as a whole, reports: Among patients with Type 1 diabetes, TCRB CDR3s were moderately but significantly shorter in every one of the four CD4+ subsets.

The V and J ends lost 1 base and 8 bases, in that order; junction bases with no gene match: 7. There are 16 residues in the CDR3. Germline values: CDR1 MGHDK, CDR2 SYGVNS. V usage is TRBV25-1 and J usage is TRBJ2-1, with TRBD1 matching over 11 bases. The specimen sequenced was naive CD4+ T cells from blood. This clonotype originated in a woman aged 40 to 50 with type 1 diabetes. CDR3 in DNA: TGTGCCAGCAGTGAATCTCCGGGACAGGGGGGCGATGAGCAGTTCTTC. It yields the protein CASSESPGQGGDEQFF.